Sequencing of this T cell receptor beta chain was carried out in a study of blood T cell repertoires in COVID-19. Germline assignment: CDR1 ENHRY and CDR2 SYGVKD. V lost 2 bases, J lost 1 base, and 5 bases stayed unmatched. There are 17 residues in the CDR3. Measured with immunoSEQ multiplex PCR; TCRdb has only the in-frame clones, and not every one. The data contain 51,000 or so clones, around 90% of them singletons. Sequencing was carried out using peripheral blood. This chain links TRBV10-3 with TRBJ2-6; 7 positions agree with TRBD1. This sequence originates from a man older than 75 with acute or convalescent COVID-19. CDR3 sequence (DNA): TGTGCCATCAGTGAGGCGGACAGGTCGTCTGGGGCCAACGTCCTGACTTTC. Translating it yields CAISEADRSSGANVLTF.